These 23 T cell receptor beta chains were sequenced from one sample in a study of shared clonotypes between healthy human individuals (dated by TCRdb to about 2020). For the CD8 naive samples, CD45RO-negative cells were positively selected for CCR7, yielding a CD45RA+CCR7+ population from which TemRA cells were excluded. Libraries were constructed by the immunoSEQ multiplex PCR assay. This immuneACCESS table, as held by TCRdb, lists in-frame sequences with V and J called but not all clones. Of the missing ones, under half trace to an unresolved V gene in checked studies; the others have no known cause. This sample gives some 2 million clones in total; approximately 95% of them show up just once. The top ten constitute about 1.1% of the sample. The sample comprised naive CD8+ T cells sorted from blood. The sample's cell subset or site label, decoded: CD45RA+CCR7+. The source of these receptors is a man in his late teens or twenties in good health.

To note about this clone: This same CDR3 is encoded by further DNA sequences in the sample. The gene calls are TRBV27 and TRBJ2-1, with 13 bases matching TRBD2. V lost 5 bases, J lost 6 bases, and 4 bases stayed unmatched. Germline loops: CDR1 MNHEY, CDR2 SMNVEV (reference sequence). The CDR3 loop spans 15 amino acids. The CDR3: CASSPGTSGANEQFF. Written as DNA, the CDR3 is TGTGCCAGCAGTCCCGGGACTAGCGGGGCCAATGAGCAGTTCTTC.

This clone was recorded once. CDR3 sequence: CASRYREGNSPLHF. DNA for the CDR3: TGTGCCAGCAGATACAGGGAGGGGAATTCACCCCTCCACTTT. V usage is TRBV6-5 and J usage is TRBJ1-6, with TRBD1 as a possible D gene (6 bases). This CDR3 has 14 residues. The V and J ends lost 6 bases and 7 bases respectively, with 13 bases between them. Germline CDR1 and CDR2: MNHEY and SVGAGI.

The CDR3 DNA reads TGTGCCAGCAGTTACTCGCGGGGGGCCTACGAGCAGTACTTC. Protein: CASSYSRGAYEQYF. The chain employs TRBV6-6 and TRBJ2-7, with 8 bases lining up with TRBD2. The CDR3 contains 14 residues. Looked up from germline, CDR1 is MNHNY and CDR2 is SVGAGI (reference sequence). The V and J ends lost 0 bases and 2 bases, in that order; junction bases with no gene match: 0.

The chain employs TRBV2 and TRBJ2-7, with 11 bases aligning to TRBD1. The CDR3 covers 19 residues. The germline V gene has CDR1 SNHLY and CDR2 FYNNEI. V shed 5 bases and J 1 base; nucleotides not matched to a gene: 16. As DNA, the CDR3 is TGTGCCAGCAGTCTAACCCCGGGACAGGGGGACGGAATTTCCTACGAGCAGTACTTC. It specifies CASSLTPGQGDGISYEQYF. Full variable domain (missing parts from reference TRBV2 and TRBJ2-7): EPEVTQTPSHQVTQMGQEVILRCVPISNHLYFYWYRQILGQKVEFLVSFYNNEISEKSEIFDDQFSVERPDGSNFTLKIRSTKLEDSAMYFCASSLTPGQGDGISYEQYFGPGTRLTVT.

This chain uses TRBV5-4 with TRBJ1-5, with a possible D match to TRBD1 (5 bases). The CDR3 has 13 residues. The V end lost 4 bases, the J end lost 5 bases, and 10 bases lay between the germline ends. Germline lookup yields CDR1 SGHNT and CDR2 YYREEE (reference sequence). CDR3 sequence (DNA): TGTGCCAGCAGCCCTGGGGCCGATCAGCCCCAGCATTTT. Amino acids: CASSPGADQPQHF.

The chain employs TRBV7-2 and TRBJ2-1; 8 nucleotides agree with TRBD2. Trimming at V came to 6 bases and at J to 4 bases, leaving 8 bases not matched to a gene. Germline V gives CDR1 SGHTA, CDR2 FQGNSA. The CDR3 sequence is 15 residues long. The CDR3 coding sequence is TGTGCCAGCAGTCAACCGGGACTAGGTTACAATGAGCAGTTCTTC. It is translated as CASSQPGLGYNEQFF.

This clone was observed a single time. The V call is TRBV7-6, the J call TRBJ2-3; TRBD1 matches 8 bases. CDR1 is SGHVS and CDR2 is FNYEAQ in the germline V gene. The CDR3 length is 15 residues. Trimming took 4 bases from V and 2 from J; bases not matched to a gene: 5. The CDR3 region has the DNA TGTGCCAGCAGCTCTCAGGGGGCGATCACAGATACGCAGTATTTT. Translation gives CASSSQGAITDTQYF.

This clone has more than one count but fewer than ten. The V call is TRBV27, the J call TRBJ1-2; D is perhaps TRBD1 (5 bases). CDR1 MNHEY and CDR2 SMNVEV come from the germline V gene (reference sequence). Trimming took off 3 bases at V and 0 bases at J, with 17 bases between the two ends. The CDR3 totals 17 residues. The CDR3 nucleotides read TGTGCCAGCAGTTTCTTCCCCCCGGGGGTCTCTAACTATGGCTACACCTTC. This codes for CASSFFPPGVSNYGYTF.

This clone was detected only a few times. The chain combines TRBV7-2 with TRBJ2-2; D not resolved. The CDR3 runs to 13 residues. Germline V gives CDR1 SGHTA, CDR2 FQGNSA. The V end lost 2 bases, the J end lost 2 bases, and 3 bases lay between the germline ends. CDR3 sequence reads: CASSLFNTGELFF. CDR3 bases: TGTGCCAGCAGCTTATTTAACACCGGGGAGCTGTTTTTT. Based on the CDR3 plus reference TRBV7-2 and TRBJ2-2, the full variable domain is GAGVSQSPSNKVTEKGKDVELRCDPISGHTALYWYRQSLGQGLEFLIYFQGNSAPDKSGLPSDRFSAERTGGSVSTLTIQRTQQEDSAVYLCASSLFNTGELFFGEGSRLTVL.

The J gene is TRBJ2-1, the V gene TRBV13; 10 positions match TRBD2. V lost 3 bases, J lost 2 bases, and 7 bases stayed unmatched. Germline-derived CDR1 and CDR2 are PRHDT and FYEKMQ (reference sequence). The CDR3 covers 17 residues. CDR3 in DNA: TGTGCCAGCAGCTTTTCCCCAGCGGGAGGGCCCTACAATGAGCAGTTCTTC. As protein: CASSFSPAGGPYNEQFF.

The chain employs TRBV4-1 and TRBJ2-2; D might be TRBD2 (7 bases). The CDR3 is made up of 17 amino acids. Trimming took 3 bases from V and 0 from J, leaving 14 bases between them. Germline CDR1 and CDR2: MGHRA and YSYEKL. This chain's CDR3 is CASSQRLGGANTGELFF. CDR3 DNA: TGCGCCAGCAGCCAGAGGCTAGGGGGGGCGAACACCGGGGAGCTGTTTTTT.

J is TRBJ2-6 and V is TRBV2; D may match TRBD1 or TRBD2 (6 bases each). CDR3 length: 16 residues. Deletions cut 2 bases from V and 4 bases from J, with 12 bases between. Per the germline V gene, CDR1 is SNHLY and CDR2 is FYNNEI. The CDR3 here is CASSEIGGRGANVLTF. The CDR3 DNA reads as TGTGCCAGCAGTGAAATAGGGGGGCGAGGGGCCAACGTCCTGACTTTC. The full variable domain, completed using reference TRBV2 and TRBJ2-6, is EPEVTQTPSHQVTQMGQEVILRCVPISNHLYFYWYRQILGQKVEFLVSFYNNEISEKSEIFDDQFSVERPDGSNFTLKIRSTKLEDSAMYFCASSEIGGRGANVLTFGAGSRLTVL.

This chain joins TRBV28 and TRBJ2-1; D may match TRBD1 or TRBD2 (6 bases each). V was trimmed by 4 bases and J by 7 bases, leaving 26 bases between them. The CDR3 has 18 residues. Germline lookup yields CDR1 MDHEN and CDR2 SYDVKM. The CDR3 DNA sequence: TGTGCCAGCAGTTGGGTCGGGGGACACTGGGACCTTTTGAATGAGCAGTTCTTC. Its translation: CASSWVGGHWDLLNEQFF.

The V gene is TRBV10-2, the J gene TRBJ2-5; D not resolved. The V gene lost 2 bases and the J gene lost 2 bases, with 12 bases spanning the gap. The CDR3 totals 15 residues. Germline CDR1 WSHSY, CDR2 SAAADI. The CDR3 nucleotides are TGCGCCAGCAGTGAGCCCTTAGCCCGGCAAGAGACCCAGTACTTC. Encoded protein: CASSEPLARQETQYF.

DNA of the CDR3: TGCGCCAGCAGCACCGGACAGGGGACCTACAATGAGCAGTTCTTC. Residues: CASSTGQGTYNEQFF. The genes are TRBV5-1 and TRBJ2-1; TRBD1 agrees at 9 bases. Germline V CDR1 and CDR2: SGHRS, YFSETQ. This CDR3 contains 15 residues. Losses at the gene ends were 4 bases for V and 2 bases for J; bases not matched to a gene: 4.

The chain recombines TRBV9 with TRBJ2-2, with 8 nucleotides matching TRBD2. Germline CDR1 is SGDLS and CDR2 is YYNGEE. CDR3 length equals 16 residues. Trimming at V came to 4 bases and at J to 4 bases, leaving 9 bases not matched to a gene. CDR3 sequence: CASSLGPSGGTGELFF. The CDR3 DNA sequence: TGTGCCAGCAGCCTAGGGCCAAGCGGGGGCACCGGGGAGCTGTTTTTT.

The chain recombines TRBV9 with TRBJ2-7; TRBD1 matches at 8 bases. This CDR3 has 14 amino acids. Germline V CDR1 and CDR2: SGDLS, YYNGEE. J was trimmed by 6 bases and V by 2 bases; bases with no gene match: 7. This CDR3 reads CASSVQGAQGEQYF. The CDR3 coding sequence is TGTGCCAGCAGCGTCCAGGGGGCGCAGGGCGAGCAGTACTTC.

The rearrangement uses TRBV6-5 and TRBJ2-5; 10 nucleotides line up with TRBD1. The CDR3 runs 14 residues. Per germline, CDR1 MNHEY and CDR2 SVGAGI. Trimming cost V 4 bases and J 4 bases; bases outside gene matches: 3. The CDR3 coding sequence is TGTGCCAGCAGTTCCTGGGACAGGGGAGAGACCCAGTACTTC. Amino acid sequence: CASSSWDRGETQYF.

V gene TRBV6-6 combines with J gene TRBJ2-1, with 10 positions matching TRBD2. Germline V gene lookup returns CDR1 MNHNY and CDR2 SVGAGI (reference sequence). J lost 8 bases, V lost 2 bases, and 9 bases had no gene match. CDR3 length equals 16 residues. The CDR3 sequence: CASSYLGAGGTDEQFF. CDR3 nucleotides: TGTGCCAGCAGTTACCTGGGAGCGGGAGGGACGGATGAGCAGTTCTTC.

This clone occurred many times. The gene calls are TRBV30 and TRBJ2-7, with TRBD2 as a possible D gene (5 bases). The CDR3 totals 13 residues. Germline-derived CDR1 and CDR2 are GTSNPN and SVGIG (reference sequence). V shed 1 base and J shed 4 bases, with 11 bases lying between them. This CDR3 reads CAWSAETGYEQYF. CDR3 nucleotides: TGTGCCTGGAGTGCCGAGACGGGGTACGAGCAGTACTTC.

The V gene is TRBV27, the J gene TRBJ2-3; D perhaps matches TRBD1 (7 bases). Trimming shortened V by 4 bases and J by 3 bases, and 17 bases separated the two germline ends. Germline V gene sequence: CDR1 MNHEY, CDR2 SMNVEV (reference sequence). The CDR3 loop spans 16 amino acids. This chain's CDR3 is CASSSSTGEVTDTQYF. The CDR3 DNA reads TGTGCCAGCAGTTCATCCACAGGGGAGGTGACAGATACGCAGTATTTT.

The chain links TRBV4-1 to TRBJ2-3; D uncertain. Germline V gene data show CDR1 as MGHRA and CDR2 as YSYEKL. V lost 0 bases and J lost 5, with 9 bases in between. The CDR3 is 14 residues long. The CDR3 spells CASSQDRSLDTQYF. The CDR3 DNA reads as TGCGCCAGCAGCCAAGATCGCTCCTTAGATACGCAGTATTTT.

V gene TRBV4-3 combines with J gene TRBJ2-7; D gene unclear. V shed 2 bases and J shed 0 bases, with 11 bases lying between them. Germline CDR1 reads LGHNA; CDR2 reads YSLEER. CDR3 length: 15 amino acids. CDR3 loop: CASSQYSSNSYEQYF. The CDR3 nucleotides are TGCGCCAGCAGCCAATACAGCTCAAACTCCTACGAGCAGTACTTC.